These 5 T cell receptor beta chains were all obtained from the same sample, sequenced in a study of cytomegalovirus exposure and HLA in healthy donors. The method was immunoSEQ multiplex PCR; TCRdb's version includes in-frame clones alone and lacks a portion of them. The sample holds over 150,000 clones, around 85% seen once. Specimen: PBMCs. The source is a woman aged 25-40 years in good health and CMV-seronegative.

The chain has TRBV10-3 and TRBJ2-7, with 8 nucleotides matching TRBD1. The V gene's germline CDR1 is ENHRY and CDR2 SYGVKD. The CDR3 contains 15 residues. J was trimmed by 3 bases and V by 3 bases; bases with no gene match: 7. CDR3 in DNA: TGTGCCATCAGTGAACAGGGGGTTGGGGTCTACGAGCAGTACTTC. It codes for CAISEQGVGVYEQYF.

This sequence joins TRBV5-4 and TRBJ1-1; a possible D gene is TRBD1 (6 bases). Trimming pared 4 bases from V and 1 base from J, leaving 11 bases between. The CDR3 contains 14 residues. Germline-derived CDR1 and CDR2 are SGHNT and YYREEE (reference sequence). Written as DNA, the CDR3 is TGTGCCAGCAGCGAGGGGGTGAGGAACACTGAAGCTTTCTTT. Translated: CASSEGVRNTEAFF.

This clone was recorded once. The rearrangement joins TRBV30 to TRBJ1-5, with TRBD1 matching 10 bases. The J call may be incorrect, as the DNA end agrees better with TRBJ2-3. The CDR3 runs to 16 residues. Germline values: CDR1 GTSNPN, CDR2 SVGIG (reference sequence). The CDR3 spells CAWSGFGTGAHQPQYF. The DNA of the CDR3 is TGTGCCTGGAGTGGTTTCGGGACAGGGGCTCATCAGCCCCAGTATTTT.

The chain is built from TRBV25-1 and TRBJ1-1; possible D gene TRBD1, 6 bases. Trimming shortened V by 1 base and J by 3 bases, and 12 bases separated the two germline ends. This CDR3 region has 15 residues. Germline CDR1 and CDR2: MGHDK and SYGVNS. In nucleotides, the CDR3 is TGTGCCAGCAGTGAATCCGGGGGGCACCACACTGAAGCTTTCTTT. Its protein product is CASSESGGHHTEAFF.

The chain combines TRBV4-1 with TRBJ2-7, with no clear D. The V gene's germline CDR1 is MGHRA and CDR2 YSYEKL. This CDR3 is 16 amino acids long. V lost 4 bases and J 5 bases, leaving 21 bases between the germline ends. The CDR3 coding sequence is TGCGCCAGCAGCCCCGAAGGCCAGTCTAGTAGGAACGAGCAGTACTTC. Amino acids: CASSPEGQSSRNEQYF.